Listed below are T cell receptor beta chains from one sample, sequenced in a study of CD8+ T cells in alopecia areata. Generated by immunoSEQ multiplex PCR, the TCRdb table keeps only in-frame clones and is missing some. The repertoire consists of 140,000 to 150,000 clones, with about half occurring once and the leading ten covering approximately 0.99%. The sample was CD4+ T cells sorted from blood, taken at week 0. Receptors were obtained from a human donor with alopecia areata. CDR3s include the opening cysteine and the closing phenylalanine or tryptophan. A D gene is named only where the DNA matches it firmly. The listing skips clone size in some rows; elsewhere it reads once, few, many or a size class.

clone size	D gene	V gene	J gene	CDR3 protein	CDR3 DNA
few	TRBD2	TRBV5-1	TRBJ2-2	CASSARTSGNTGELFF	TGCGCCAGCAGCGCCAGGACTAGCGGGAACACCGGGGAGCTGTTTTTT
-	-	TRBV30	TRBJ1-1	CAWEGTNTEAFF	TGTGCCTGGGAGGGGACGAACACTGAAGCTTTCTTT
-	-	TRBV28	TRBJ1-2	CASRLQGKGYTF	TGTGCCAGCAGGTTACAGGGAAAAGGCTACACCTTC
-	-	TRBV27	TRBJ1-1	CASSFRVNTEAFF	TGTGCCAGCAGTTTCAGGGTGAACACTGAAGCTTTCTTT
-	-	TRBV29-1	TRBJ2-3	CSGEGTDTQYF	TGCAGCGGTGAGGGGACAGATACGCAGTATTTT
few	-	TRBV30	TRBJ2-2	CAWSVRPGNGELFF	TGTGCCTGGAGTGTACGGCCGGGGAACGGGGAGCTGTTTTTT
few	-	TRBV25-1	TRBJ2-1	CASSGRSYNEQFF	TGTGCCAGCAGTGGACGGAGTTACAATGAGCAGTTCTTC
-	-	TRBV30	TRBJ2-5	CAWSVHGAGTQYF	TGTGCCTGGAGTGTACACGGTGCCGGGACCCAGTACTTC
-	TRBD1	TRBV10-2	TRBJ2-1	CASRDQDRVGNEQFF	TGCGCCAGCAGGGACCAGGACAGGGTGGGGAATGAGCAGTTCTTC
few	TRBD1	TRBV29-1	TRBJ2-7	CSAIRDRTTYEQYF	TGCAGCGCAATCCGGGACAGGACCACCTACGAGCAGTACTTC
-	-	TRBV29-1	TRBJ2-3	CSVEGGAGSTDTQYF	TGCAGCGTTGAAGGGGGAGCAGGGTCCACAGATACGCAGTATTTT
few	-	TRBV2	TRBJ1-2	CASYLGPLGGYTF	TGTGCCAGCTACTTAGGCCCCCTGGGGGGCTACACCTTC
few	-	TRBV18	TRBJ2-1	CASSGLTTDEQFF	TGTGCCAGCTCGGGACTCACTACCGATGAGCAGTTCTTC
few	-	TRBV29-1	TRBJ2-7	CSASGGTADYEQYF	TGCAGCGCCTCCGGCGGGACCGCCGACTACGAGCAGTACTTC
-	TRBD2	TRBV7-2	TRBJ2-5	CASSLRTSGSTETQYF	TGTGCCAGCAGCCTAAGGACTAGCGGGAGTACAGAGACCCAGTACTTC
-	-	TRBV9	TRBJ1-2	CASSSGPEGGYTF	TGTGCCAGCAGCTCGGGTCCAGAAGGTGGCTACACCTTC